This TCR beta chain derives from a study of T cell responses to AZD1222 COVID-19 vaccine. For the study at large: Second-dose timings of about 4 or about 12 weeks were pooled. Points from the study as a whole: Rises in breadth and depth of Spike-specific TCRs came after two AZD1222 doses. Clonal diversity was possibly underestimated, and the donors were mostly white British, with more females. Just six people given AZD1222 tested seropositive at baseline.

With respect to this clone: What it recognizes is unknown.

The repertoire was sequenced with immunoSEQ multiplex PCR; TCRdb's copy has only in-frame clones and lacks some. Altogether some 60,000 clones are present, 84% being singletons, with the ten largest covering 20%. The CDR3 has 14 residues. Per the germline V gene, CDR1 is MDHEN and CDR2 is SYDVKM. Trimming left V 6 bases short and J 7 bases short, with 19 bases between. This sequence was found in an adult in good health. The input for sequencing was peripheral blood, taken on day 0 of AZD1222 vaccination. The J gene is TRBJ2-7, the V gene TRBV28; TRBD2 might be the D (6 bases). In DNA form, the CDR3 reads TGTGCCAGCAGCGCTGTTCCGAACCGGGGGGAGCAGTACTTC. It yields the protein CASSAVPNRGEQYF.